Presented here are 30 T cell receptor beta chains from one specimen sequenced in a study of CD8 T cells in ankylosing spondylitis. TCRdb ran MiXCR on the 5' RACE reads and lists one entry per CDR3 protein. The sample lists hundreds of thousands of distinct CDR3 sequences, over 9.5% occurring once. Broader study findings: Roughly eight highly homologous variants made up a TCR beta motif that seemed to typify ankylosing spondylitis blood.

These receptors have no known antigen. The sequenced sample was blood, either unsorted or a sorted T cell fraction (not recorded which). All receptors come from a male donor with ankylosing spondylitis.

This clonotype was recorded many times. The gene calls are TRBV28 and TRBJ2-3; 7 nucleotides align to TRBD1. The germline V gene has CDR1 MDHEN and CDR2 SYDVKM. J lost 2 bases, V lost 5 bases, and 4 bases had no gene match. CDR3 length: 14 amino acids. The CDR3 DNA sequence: TGTGCCAGCAGTCGGGACAGCCTCACAGATACGCAGTATTTT. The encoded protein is CASSRDSLTDTQYF.

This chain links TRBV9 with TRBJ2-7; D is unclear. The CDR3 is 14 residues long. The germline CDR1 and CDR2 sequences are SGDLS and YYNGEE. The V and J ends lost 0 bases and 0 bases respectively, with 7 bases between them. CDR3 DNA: TGTGCCAGCAGCGTAGCACAGAGCTCCTACGAGCAGTACTTC. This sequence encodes CASSVAQSSYEQYF.

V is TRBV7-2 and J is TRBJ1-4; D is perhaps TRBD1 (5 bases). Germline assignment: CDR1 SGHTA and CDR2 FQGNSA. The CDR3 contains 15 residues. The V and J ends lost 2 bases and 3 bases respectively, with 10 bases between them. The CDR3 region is CASSLYGTSNEKLFF. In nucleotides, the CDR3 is TGTGCCAGCAGCTTATATGGGACGTCTAATGAAAAACTGTTTTTT.

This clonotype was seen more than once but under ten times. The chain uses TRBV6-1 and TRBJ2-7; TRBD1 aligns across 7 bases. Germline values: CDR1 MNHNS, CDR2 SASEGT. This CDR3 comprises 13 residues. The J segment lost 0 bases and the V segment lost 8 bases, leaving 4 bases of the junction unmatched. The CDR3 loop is CASHRDSSYEQYF. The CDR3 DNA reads TGTGCCAGCCACCGGGACAGCTCCTACGAGCAGTACTTC.

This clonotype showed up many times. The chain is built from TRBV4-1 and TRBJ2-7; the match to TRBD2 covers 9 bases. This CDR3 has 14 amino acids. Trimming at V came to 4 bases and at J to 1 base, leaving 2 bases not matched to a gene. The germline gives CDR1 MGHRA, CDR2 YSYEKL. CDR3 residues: CASSLSGGSYEQYF. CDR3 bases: TGCGCCAGCAGCCTTAGCGGGGGTTCCTACGAGCAGTACTTC.

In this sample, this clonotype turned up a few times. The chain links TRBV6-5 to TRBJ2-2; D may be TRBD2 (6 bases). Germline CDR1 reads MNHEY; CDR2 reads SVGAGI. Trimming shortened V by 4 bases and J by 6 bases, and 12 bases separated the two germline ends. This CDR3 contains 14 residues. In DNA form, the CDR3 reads TGTGCCAGCAGTTCGGGAGATAGGGCCGGGGAGCTGTTTTTT. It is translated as CASSSGDRAGELFF.

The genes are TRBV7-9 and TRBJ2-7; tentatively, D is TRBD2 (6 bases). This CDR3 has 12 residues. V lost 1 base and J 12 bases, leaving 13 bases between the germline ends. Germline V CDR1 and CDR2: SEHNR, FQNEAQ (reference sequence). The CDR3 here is CASSLVGGFGYF. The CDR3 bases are TGTGCCAGCAGCTTAGTTGGAGGGTTCGGGTACTTC.

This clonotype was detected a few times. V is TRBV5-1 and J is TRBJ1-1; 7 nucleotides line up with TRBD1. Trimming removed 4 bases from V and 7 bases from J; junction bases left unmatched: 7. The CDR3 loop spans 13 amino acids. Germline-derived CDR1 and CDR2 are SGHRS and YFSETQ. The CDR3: CASSPDRWGEAFF. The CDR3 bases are TGCGCCAGCAGCCCGGACAGGTGGGGTGAAGCTTTCTTT.

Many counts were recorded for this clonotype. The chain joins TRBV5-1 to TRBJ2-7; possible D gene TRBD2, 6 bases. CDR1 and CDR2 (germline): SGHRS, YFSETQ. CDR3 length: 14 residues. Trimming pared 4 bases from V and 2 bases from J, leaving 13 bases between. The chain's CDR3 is CASSRGDLTYEQYF. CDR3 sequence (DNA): TGCGCCAGCAGCCGCGGGGACCTAACCTACGAGCAGTACTTC.

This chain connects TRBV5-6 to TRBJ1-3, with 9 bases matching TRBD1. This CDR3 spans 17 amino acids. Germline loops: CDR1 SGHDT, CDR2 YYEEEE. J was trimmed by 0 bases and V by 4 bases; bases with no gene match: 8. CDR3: CASSPLGQGYSGNTIYF. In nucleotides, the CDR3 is TGTGCCAGCAGCCCCCTGGGACAGGGCTACTCTGGAAACACCATATATTTT.

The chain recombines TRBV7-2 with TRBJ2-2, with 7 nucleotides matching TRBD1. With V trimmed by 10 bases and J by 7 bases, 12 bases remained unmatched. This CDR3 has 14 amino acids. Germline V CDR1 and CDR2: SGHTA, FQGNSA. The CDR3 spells CATRGLGGVGELFF. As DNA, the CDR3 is TGTGCCACAAGGGGGCTTGGTGGGGTCGGGGAGCTGTTTTTT.

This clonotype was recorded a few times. The CDR3: CASSSPNNSPLHF. CDR3 sequence (DNA): TGTGCCAGCAGTTCTCCGAATAATTCACCCCTCCACTTT. The chain combines TRBV28 with TRBJ1-6; the D is unclear. V was cut by 4 bases and J by 5 bases, with 6 bases left in between. CDR3 length equals 13 residues. CDR1 is MDHEN and CDR2 is SYDVKM in the germline V gene.

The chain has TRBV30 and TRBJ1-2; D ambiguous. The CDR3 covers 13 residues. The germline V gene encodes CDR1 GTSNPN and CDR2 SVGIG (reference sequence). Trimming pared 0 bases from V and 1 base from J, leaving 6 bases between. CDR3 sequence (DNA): TGTGCCTGGAGTGTACCACTTAACTATGGCTACACCTTC. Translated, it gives CAWSVPLNYGYTF. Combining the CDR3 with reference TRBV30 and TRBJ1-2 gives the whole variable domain SQTIHQWPATLVQPVGSPLSLECTVEGTSNPNLYWYRQAAGRGLQLLFYSVGIGQISSEVPQNLSASRPQDRQFILSSKKLLLSDSGFYLCAWSVPLNYGYTFGSGTRLTVV.

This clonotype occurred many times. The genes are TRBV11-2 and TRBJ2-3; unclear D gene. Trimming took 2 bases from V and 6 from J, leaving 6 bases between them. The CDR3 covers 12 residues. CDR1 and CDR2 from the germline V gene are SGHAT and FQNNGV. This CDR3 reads CASSLPRDTQYF. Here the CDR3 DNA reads TGTGCCAGCAGCTTACCGAGGGATACGCAGTATTTT.

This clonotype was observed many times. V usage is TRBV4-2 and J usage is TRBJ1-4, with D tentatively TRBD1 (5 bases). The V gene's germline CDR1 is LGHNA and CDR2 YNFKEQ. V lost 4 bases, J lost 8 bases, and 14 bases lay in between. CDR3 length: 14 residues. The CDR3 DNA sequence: TGTGCCAGCAGCCCGGGACTGAGGGGCGAAAAACTGTTTTTT. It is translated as CASSPGLRGEKLFF.

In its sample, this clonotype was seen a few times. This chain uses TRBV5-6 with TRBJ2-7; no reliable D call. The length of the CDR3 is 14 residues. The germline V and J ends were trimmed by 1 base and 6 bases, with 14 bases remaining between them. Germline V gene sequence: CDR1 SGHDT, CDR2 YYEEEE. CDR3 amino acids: CASSLLGDAIEQYF. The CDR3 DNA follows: TGTGCCAGCAGCTTGTTAGGAGACGCTATCGAGCAGTACTTC.

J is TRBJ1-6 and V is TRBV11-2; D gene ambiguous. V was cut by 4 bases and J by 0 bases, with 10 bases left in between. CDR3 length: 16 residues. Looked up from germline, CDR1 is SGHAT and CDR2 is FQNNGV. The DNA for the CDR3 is TGTGCCAGCAGCTCAGGATTTAGCTCCTATAATTCACCCCTCCACTTT. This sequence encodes CASSSGFSSYNSPLHF.

The CDR3: CASSFMGHTEAFF. The DNA for the CDR3 is TGTGCCAGCAGTTTCATGGGACACACTGAAGCTTTCTTT. The chain is built from TRBV28 and TRBJ1-1; D is possibly TRBD1 (5 bases). Germline CDR1 MDHEN, CDR2 SYDVKM. This CDR3 is built from 13 residues. V was trimmed by 3 bases and J by 3 bases, leaving 8 bases between them.

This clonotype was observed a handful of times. CDR3 bases: TGTGCCAGCAGCTCAACCATCCTAGTAACCGGGGAGCTGTTTTTT. It codes for CASSSTILVTGELFF. The rearrangement links TRBV7-8 to TRBJ2-2; no clear D. CDR3 length: 15 amino acids. V was clipped by 4 bases and J by 5 bases, with 14 bases between them. Germline V lookup: CDR1 SGHVS, CDR2 FQNEAQ.

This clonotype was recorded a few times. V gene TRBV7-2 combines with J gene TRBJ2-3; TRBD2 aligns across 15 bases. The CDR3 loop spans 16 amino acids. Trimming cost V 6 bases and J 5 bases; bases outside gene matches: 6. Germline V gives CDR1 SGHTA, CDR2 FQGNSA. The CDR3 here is CASSRTSGGARDTQYF. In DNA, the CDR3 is TGTGCCAGCAGTCGGACTAGCGGGGGGGCCCGAGATACGCAGTATTTT.

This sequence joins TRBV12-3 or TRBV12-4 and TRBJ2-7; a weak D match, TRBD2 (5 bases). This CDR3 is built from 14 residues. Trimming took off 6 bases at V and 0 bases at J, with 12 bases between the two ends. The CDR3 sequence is CASSREDLSYEQYF. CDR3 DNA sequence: TGTGCCAGCAGCCGGGAAGATCTCTCCTACGAGCAGTACTTC.

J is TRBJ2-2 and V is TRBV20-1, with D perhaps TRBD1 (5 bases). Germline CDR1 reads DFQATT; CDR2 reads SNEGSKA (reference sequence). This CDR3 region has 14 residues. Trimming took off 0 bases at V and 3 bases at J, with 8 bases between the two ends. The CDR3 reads CSARDQQDTGELFF. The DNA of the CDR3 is TGCAGTGCTAGAGATCAACAGGACACCGGGGAGCTGTTTTTT.

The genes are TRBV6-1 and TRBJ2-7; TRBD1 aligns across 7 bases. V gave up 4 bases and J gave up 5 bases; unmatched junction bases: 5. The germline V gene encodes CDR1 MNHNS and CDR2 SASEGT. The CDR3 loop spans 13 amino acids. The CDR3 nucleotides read TGTGCCAGCAGTGCACAGGGGCGGCACGAGCAGTACTTC. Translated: CASSAQGRHEQYF.

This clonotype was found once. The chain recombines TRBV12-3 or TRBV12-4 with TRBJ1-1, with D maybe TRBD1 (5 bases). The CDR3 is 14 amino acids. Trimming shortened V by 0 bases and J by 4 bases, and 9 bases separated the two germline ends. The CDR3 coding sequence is TGTGCCAGCAGTTTAGCAAACAGGTTCACTGAAGCTTTCTTT. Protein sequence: CASSLANRFTEAFF.

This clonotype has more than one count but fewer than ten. The CDR3 coding sequence is TGTGCCAGCAGCTTAGAACCCCGCGGCAGCTCCTACAATGAGCAGTTCTTC. Amino acids: CASSLEPRGSSYNEQFF. The chain couples TRBV11-2 to TRBJ2-1; unclear D gene. Germline lookup yields CDR1 SGHAT and CDR2 FQNNGV. Trimming left V 0 bases short and J 0 bases short, with 12 bases between. CDR3 length: 17 amino acids.

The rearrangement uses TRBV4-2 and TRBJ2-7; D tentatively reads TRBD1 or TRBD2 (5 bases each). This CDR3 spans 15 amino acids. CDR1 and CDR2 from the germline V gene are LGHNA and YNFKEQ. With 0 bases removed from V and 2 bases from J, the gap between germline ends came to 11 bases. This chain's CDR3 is CASSQDFRDPYEQYF. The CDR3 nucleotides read TGTGCCAGCAGCCAAGATTTCAGGGACCCCTACGAGCAGTACTTC.

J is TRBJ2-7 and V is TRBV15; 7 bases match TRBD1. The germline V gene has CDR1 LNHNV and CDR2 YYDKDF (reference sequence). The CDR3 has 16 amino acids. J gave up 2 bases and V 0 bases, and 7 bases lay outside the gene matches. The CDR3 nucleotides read TGTGCCACCAGCAGAGAGCCGGGACAGACCCCCTACGAGCAGTACTTC. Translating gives CATSREPGQTPYEQYF.

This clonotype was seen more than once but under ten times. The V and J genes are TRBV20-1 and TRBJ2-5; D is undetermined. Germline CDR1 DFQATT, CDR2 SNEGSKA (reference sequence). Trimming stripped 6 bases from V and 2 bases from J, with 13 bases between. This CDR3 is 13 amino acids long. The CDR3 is CSADPDSQETQYF. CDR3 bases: TGCAGTGCCGACCCTGACTCTCAAGAGACCCAGTACTTC.

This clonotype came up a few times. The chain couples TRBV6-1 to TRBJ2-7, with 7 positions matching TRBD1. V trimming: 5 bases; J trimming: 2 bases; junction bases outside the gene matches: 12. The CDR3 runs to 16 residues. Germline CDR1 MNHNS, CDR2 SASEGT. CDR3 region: CASSPSFWDRAYEQYF. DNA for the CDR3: TGTGCCAGCAGTCCCTCCTTTTGGGACAGAGCCTACGAGCAGTACTTC.

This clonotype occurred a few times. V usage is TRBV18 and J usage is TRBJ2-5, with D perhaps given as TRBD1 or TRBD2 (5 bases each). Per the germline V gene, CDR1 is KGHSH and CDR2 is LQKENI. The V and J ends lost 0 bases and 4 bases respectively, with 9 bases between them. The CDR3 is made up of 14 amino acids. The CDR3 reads CASSPPGDAETQYF. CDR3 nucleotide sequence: TGTGCCAGCTCACCACCGGGGGACGCAGAGACCCAGTACTTC.